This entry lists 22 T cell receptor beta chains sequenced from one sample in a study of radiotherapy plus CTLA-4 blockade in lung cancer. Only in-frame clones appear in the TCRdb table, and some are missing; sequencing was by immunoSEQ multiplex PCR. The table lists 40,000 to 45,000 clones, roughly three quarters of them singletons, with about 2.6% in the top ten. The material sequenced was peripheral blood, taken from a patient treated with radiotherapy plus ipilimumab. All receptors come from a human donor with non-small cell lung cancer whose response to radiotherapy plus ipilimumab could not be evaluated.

The chain's CDR3 is CASSLERLSVRTEAFF. CDR3 coding DNA: TGTGCCAGCAGCTTAGAGCGGCTTAGTGTTAGAACTGAAGCTTTCTTT. This chain uses TRBV7-8 with TRBJ1-1; D unclear. This CDR3 is built from 16 residues. Trimming took off 1 base at V and 5 bases at J, with 17 bases between the two ends. The germline V gene has CDR1 SGHVS and CDR2 FQNEAQ. Full variable domain (rest looked up from reference TRBV7-8 and TRBJ1-1): GAGVSQSPRYKVAKRGQDVALRCDPISGHVSLFWYQQALGQGPEFLTYFQNEAQLDKSGLPSDRFFAERPEGSVSTLKIQRTQQEDSAVYLCASSLERLSVRTEAFFGQGTRLTVV.

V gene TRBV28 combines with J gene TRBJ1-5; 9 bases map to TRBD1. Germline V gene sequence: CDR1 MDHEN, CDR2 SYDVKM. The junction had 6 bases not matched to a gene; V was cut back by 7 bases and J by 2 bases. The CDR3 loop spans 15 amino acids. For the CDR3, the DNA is TGTGCCAGCACCTTACAGGGGGCTGGCAATCAGCCCCAGCATTTT. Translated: CASTLQGAGNQPQHF. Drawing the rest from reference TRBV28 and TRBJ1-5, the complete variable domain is DVKVTQSSRYLVKRTGEKVFLECVQDMDHENMFWYRQDPGLGLRLIYFSYDVKMKEKGDIPEGYSVSREKKERFSLILESASTNQTSMYLCASTLQGAGNQPQHFGDGTRLSIL.

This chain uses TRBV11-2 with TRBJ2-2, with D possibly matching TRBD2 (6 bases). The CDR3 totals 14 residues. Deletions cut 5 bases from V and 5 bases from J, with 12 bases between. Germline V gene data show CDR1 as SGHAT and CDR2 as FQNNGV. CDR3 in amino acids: CASSGQRETGELFF. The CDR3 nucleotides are TGTGCCAGCAGCGGACAACGGGAGACCGGGGAGCTGTTTTTT.

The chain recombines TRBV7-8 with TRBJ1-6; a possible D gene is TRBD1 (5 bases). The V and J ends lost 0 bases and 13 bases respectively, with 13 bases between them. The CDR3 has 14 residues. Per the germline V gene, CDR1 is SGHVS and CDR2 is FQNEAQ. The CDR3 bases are TGTGCCAGCAGCTTAGCAGGGTTTGGGGCTCCCCTCCACTTT. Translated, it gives CASSLAGFGAPLHF.

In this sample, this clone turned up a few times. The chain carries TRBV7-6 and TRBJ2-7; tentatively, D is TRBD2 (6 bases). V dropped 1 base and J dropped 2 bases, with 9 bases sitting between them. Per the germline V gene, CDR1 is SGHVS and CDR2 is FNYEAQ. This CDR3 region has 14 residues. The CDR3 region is CASSLGRGTYEQYF. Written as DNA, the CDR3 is TGTGCCAGCAGCTTAGGGCGGGGAACCTACGAGCAGTACTTC.

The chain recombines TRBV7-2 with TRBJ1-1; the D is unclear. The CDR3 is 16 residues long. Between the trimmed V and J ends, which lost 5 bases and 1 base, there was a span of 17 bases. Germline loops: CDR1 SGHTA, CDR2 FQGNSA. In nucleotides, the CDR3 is TGTGCCAGCAGCGTCGATGGGCAAATGAGGAACACTGAAGCTTTCTTT. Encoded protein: CASSVDGQMRNTEAFF. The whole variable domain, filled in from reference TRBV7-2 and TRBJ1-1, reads GAGVSQSPSNKVTEKGKDVELRCDPISGHTALYWYRQSLGQGLEFLIYFQGNSAPDKSGLPSDRFSAERTGGSVSTLTIQRTQQEDSAVYLCASSVDGQMRNTEAFFGQGTRLTVV.

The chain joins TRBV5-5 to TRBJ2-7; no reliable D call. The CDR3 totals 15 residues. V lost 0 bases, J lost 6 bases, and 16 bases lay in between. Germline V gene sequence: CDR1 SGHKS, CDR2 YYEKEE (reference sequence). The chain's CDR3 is CASSLGRPGPSEQYF. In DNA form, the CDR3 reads TGTGCCAGCAGCTTGGGGCGACCGGGTCCAAGCGAGCAGTACTTC.

The CDR3 nucleotides read TGTGCCAGCAGCAAAAACAGGGATAACACTGAAGCTTTCTTT. Its translation is CASSKNRDNTEAFF. V gene TRBV5-8 combines with J gene TRBJ1-1; possibly TRBD1 for D (6 bases). Germline V gives CDR1 SGHTS, CDR2 YDEGEE. CDR3 length: 14 amino acids. V was trimmed by 4 bases and J by 2 bases, leaving 12 bases between them.

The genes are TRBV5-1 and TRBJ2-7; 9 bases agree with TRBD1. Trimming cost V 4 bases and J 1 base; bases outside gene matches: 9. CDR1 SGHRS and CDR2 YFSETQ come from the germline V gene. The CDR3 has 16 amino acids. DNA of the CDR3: TGCGCCAGCAGCCCCATTTCCGGGACAGGGTCCTACGAGCAGTACTTC. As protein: CASSPISGTGSYEQYF. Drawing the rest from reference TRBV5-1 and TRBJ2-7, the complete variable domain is KAGVTQTPRYLIKTRGQQVTLSCSPISGHRSVSWYQQTPGQGLQFLFEYFSETQRNKGNFPGRFSGRQFSNSRSEMNVSTLELGDSALYLCASSPISGTGSYEQYFGPGTRLTVT.

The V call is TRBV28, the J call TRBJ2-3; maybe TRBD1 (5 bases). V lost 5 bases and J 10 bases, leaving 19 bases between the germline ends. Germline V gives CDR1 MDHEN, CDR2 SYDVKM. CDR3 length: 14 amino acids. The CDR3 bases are TGTGCCAGCAGTGTACGAGACAGCCTCCATTCGCAGTATTTT. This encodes CASSVRDSLHSQYF.

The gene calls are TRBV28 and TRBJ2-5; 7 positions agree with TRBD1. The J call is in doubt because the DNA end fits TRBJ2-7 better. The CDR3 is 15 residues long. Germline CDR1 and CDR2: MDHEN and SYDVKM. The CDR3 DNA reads TGTGCCAGCAGTTCGTCCGGGACAGAGCTCCACGAGCAGTACTTC. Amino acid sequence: CASSSSGTELHEQYF.

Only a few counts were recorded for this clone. In nucleotides, the CDR3 is TGTGCCAGCAGCCGCACCGGGCCGCCTATTTTAGGGGCTAATGAAAAACTGTTTTTT. Translating it yields CASSRTGPPILGANEKLFF. The chain employs TRBV28 and TRBJ1-4; D is perhaps TRBD1 (5 bases). Germline CDR1 reads MDHEN; CDR2 reads SYDVKM. This CDR3 comprises 19 residues. V lost 6 bases, J lost 3 bases, and 26 bases lay in between.

In nucleotides, the CDR3 is TGCGCCAGCAGCCAAGATTTGTTGACAGGGTCTCCCTCTGGGGCCAACGTCCTGACTTTC. Translated, it gives CASSQDLLTGSPSGANVLTF. The J gene is TRBJ2-6, the V gene TRBV4-3; 7 bases match TRBD1. V lost 0 bases to trimming and J lost 0 bases; unmatched junction nucleotides: 11. Germline V gene sequence: CDR1 LGHNA, CDR2 YSLEER. The CDR3 has 20 residues.

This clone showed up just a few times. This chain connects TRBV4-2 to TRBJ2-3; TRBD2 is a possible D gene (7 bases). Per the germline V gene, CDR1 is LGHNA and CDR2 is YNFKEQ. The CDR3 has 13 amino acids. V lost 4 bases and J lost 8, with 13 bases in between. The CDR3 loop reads CASSLGGGTTQYF. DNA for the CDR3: TGTGCCAGCAGCCTAGGGGGGGGTACTACGCAGTATTTT.

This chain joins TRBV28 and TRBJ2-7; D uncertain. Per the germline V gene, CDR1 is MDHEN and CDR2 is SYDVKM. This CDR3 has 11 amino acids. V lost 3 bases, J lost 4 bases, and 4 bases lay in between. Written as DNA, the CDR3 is TGTGCCAGCAGTTTTTCATACGAGCAGTACTTC. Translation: CASSFSYEQYF.

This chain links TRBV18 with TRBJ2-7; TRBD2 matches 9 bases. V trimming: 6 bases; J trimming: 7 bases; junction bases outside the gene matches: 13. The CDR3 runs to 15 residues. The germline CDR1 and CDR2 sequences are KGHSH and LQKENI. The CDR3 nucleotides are TGTGCCAGCTCGCCTGTAAAAGCGGGAGGAGATGAGCAGTACTTC. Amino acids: CASSPVKAGGDEQYF.

The CDR3 protein is CASRLGAPSPWAEAFF. The CDR3, as DNA: TGTGCCAGCAGGCTTGGGGCCCCCTCGCCCTGGGCTGAAGCTTTCTTT. This chain uses TRBV28 with TRBJ1-1, with a weak D call TRBD1 (5 bases). The CDR3 spans 16 residues. With 6 bases removed from V and 6 bases from J, the gap between germline ends came to 23 bases. In germline, CDR1 is MDHEN, CDR2 SYDVKM.

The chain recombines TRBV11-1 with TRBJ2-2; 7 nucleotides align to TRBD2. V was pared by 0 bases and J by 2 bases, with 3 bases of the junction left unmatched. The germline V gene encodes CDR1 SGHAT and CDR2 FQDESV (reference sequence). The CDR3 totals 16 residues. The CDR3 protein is CASSLASGVNTGELFF. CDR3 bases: TGTGCCAGCAGCTTAGCAAGCGGGGTTAACACCGGGGAGCTGTTTTTT.

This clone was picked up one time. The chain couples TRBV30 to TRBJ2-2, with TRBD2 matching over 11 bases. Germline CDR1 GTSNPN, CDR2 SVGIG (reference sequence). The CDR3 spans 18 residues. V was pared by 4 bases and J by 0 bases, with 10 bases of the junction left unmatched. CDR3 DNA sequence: TGTGCCTGGACCACTCCGGGACTAGCGGCATCGAACACCGGGGAGCTGTTTTTT. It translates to CAWTTPGLAASNTGELFF.

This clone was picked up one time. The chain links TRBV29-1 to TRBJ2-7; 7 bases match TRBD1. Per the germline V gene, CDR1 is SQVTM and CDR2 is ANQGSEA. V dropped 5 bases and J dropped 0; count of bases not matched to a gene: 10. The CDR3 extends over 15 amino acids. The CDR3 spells CSVYRPGQNSYEQYF. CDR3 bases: TGCAGCGTTTACCGACCGGGACAGAACTCCTACGAGCAGTACTTC.

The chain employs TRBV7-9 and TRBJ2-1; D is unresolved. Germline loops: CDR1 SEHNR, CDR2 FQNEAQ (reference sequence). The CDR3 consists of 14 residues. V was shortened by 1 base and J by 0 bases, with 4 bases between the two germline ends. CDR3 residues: CASSLDSSYNEQFF. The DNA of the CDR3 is TGTGCCAGCAGCTTAGACAGCTCCTACAATGAGCAGTTCTTC.

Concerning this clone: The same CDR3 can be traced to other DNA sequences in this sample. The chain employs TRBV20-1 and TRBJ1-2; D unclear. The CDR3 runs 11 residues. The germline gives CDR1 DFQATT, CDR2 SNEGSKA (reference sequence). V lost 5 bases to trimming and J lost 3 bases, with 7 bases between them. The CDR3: CSAPRDYGYTF. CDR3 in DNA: TGCAGTGCTCCCCGGGACTATGGCTACACCTTC.